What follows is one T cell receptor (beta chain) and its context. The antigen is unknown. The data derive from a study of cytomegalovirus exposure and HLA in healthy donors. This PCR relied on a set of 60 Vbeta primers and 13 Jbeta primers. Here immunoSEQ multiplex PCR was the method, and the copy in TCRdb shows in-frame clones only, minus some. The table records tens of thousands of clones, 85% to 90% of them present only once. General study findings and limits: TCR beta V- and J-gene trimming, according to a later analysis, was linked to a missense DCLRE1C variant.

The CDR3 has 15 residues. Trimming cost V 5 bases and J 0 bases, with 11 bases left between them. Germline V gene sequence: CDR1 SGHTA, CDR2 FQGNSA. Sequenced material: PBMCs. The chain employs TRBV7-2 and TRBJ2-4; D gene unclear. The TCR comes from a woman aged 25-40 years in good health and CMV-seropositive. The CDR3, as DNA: TGTGCCAGCAGCCCGCCCGGGTTAGCCAAAAACATTCAGTACTTC. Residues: CASSPPGLAKNIQYF.